Listed below are T cell receptor beta chains from one sample, sequenced in a study of shared clonotypes between healthy human individuals. TCRdb's copy holds only in-frame clones and misses some; the assay was immunoSEQ multiplex PCR. The table has about 460,000 clones, 77% seen once. Material: PBMCs. The receptors were gathered from a woman aged 40-49 years in good health. Some clones in this sample may be carry-over from other donors' samples. The CDR3 runs from the conserved cysteine through the conserved F or W. Fields, in order: D gene, J gene, clone size, V gene, CDR3 protein, CDR3 DNA. A D gene is named only where the DNA matches it firmly. Only part of the rows carry a size: once, few, many, or a class if the clone is expanded.

d_call: TRBD1
j_call: TRBJ1-5
clone_size: -
v_call: TRBV7-3
cdr3_aa: CASSLEGTGADQPQHF
cdr3_nt: TGTGCCAGCAGCTTAGAAGGGACAGGAGCCGATCAGCCCCAGCATTTT

d_call: -
j_call: TRBJ1-1
clone_size: few
v_call: TRBV9
cdr3_aa: CASSVRDLTSEAFF
cdr3_nt: TGTGCCAGCAGCGTCAGGGATCTAACCTCTGAAGCTTTCTTT

d_call: -
j_call: TRBJ2-5
clone_size: -
v_call: TRBV7-7
cdr3_aa: CASSLGRGSQETQYF
cdr3_nt: TGTGCTAGCAGCTTAGGTCGGGGTTCTCAAGAGACCCAGTACTTC

d_call: -
j_call: TRBJ2-7
clone_size: -
v_call: TRBV7-2
cdr3_aa: CASSQMAGTYEQYF
cdr3_nt: TGTGCCAGCAGCCAAATGGCGGGAACATACGAGCAGTACTTC

d_call: -
j_call: TRBJ2-5
clone_size: -
v_call: TRBV27
cdr3_aa: CASRVGVVGQETQYF
cdr3_nt: TGTGCCAGCAGAGTCGGGGTGGTGGGGCAAGAGACCCAGTACTTC

d_call: -
j_call: TRBJ2-2
clone_size: -
v_call: TRBV5-1
cdr3_aa: CASSRTVGANTGELLF
cdr3_nt: TGCGCCAGCAGCCGGACAGTGGGCGCGAACACCGGTGAGCTGCTTTTT

d_call: -
j_call: TRBJ2-7
clone_size: few
v_call: TRBV2
cdr3_aa: CASSPYRAAQGTEQYF
cdr3_nt: TGTGCCAGCAGTCCCTACAGGGCGGCCCAGGGTACCGAGCAGTACTTC

d_call: TRBD1
j_call: TRBJ2-7
clone_size: -
v_call: TRBV6-1
cdr3_aa: CASNPDGTGAPEQYF
cdr3_nt: TGTGCCAGCAACCCCGACGGGACAGGGGCTCCCGAGCAGTACTTC

d_call: TRBD1
j_call: TRBJ1-6
clone_size: few
v_call: TRBV30
cdr3_aa: CAWGRFVGTGDPLHF
cdr3_nt: TGTGCCTGGGGGCGGTTCGTAGGGACAGGGGATCCCCTCCACTTT

d_call: -
j_call: TRBJ2-5
clone_size: few
v_call: TRBV7-9
cdr3_aa: CASSLAEGTGQETQYF
cdr3_nt: TGTGCCAGCAGCTTAGCCGAGGGAACGGGGCAAGAGACCCAGTACTTC

d_call: TRBD2
j_call: TRBJ2-7
clone_size: once
v_call: TRBV11-2
cdr3_aa: CASRGLAGVAEQYF
cdr3_nt: TGTGCCAGCAGGGGACTAGCGGGAGTTGCCGAGCAGTACTTC

d_call: -
j_call: TRBJ2-1
clone_size: -
v_call: TRBV27
cdr3_aa: CASSPNLASSYNEQFF
cdr3_nt: TGTGCCAGCAGCCCCAACCTAGCGAGCTCCTACAATGAGCAGTTCTTC

d_call: TRBD2
j_call: TRBJ2-1
clone_size: once
v_call: TRBV5-1
cdr3_aa: CASSLVVAGGYNEQFF
cdr3_nt: TGCGCCAGCAGCTTGGTGGTAGCGGGAGGCTACAATGAGCAGTTCTTC

d_call: -
j_call: TRBJ1-2
clone_size: -
v_call: TRBV7-2
cdr3_aa: CASSTRSYGYTF
cdr3_nt: TGTGCCAGCAGCACCCGAAGCTATGGCTACACCTTC

d_call: TRBD1
j_call: TRBJ2-5
clone_size: -
v_call: TRBV6-5
cdr3_aa: CASRPQGALQSAQYF
cdr3_nt: TGTGCCAGCAGACCACAGGGGGCCCTTCAATCGGCCCAGTACTTC

d_call: TRBD1
j_call: TRBJ2-5
clone_size: -
v_call: TRBV7-8
cdr3_aa: CASSSRRDRGRETQYF
cdr3_nt: TGTGCCAGCAGTTCGCGACGGGACAGGGGGCGTGAGACCCAGTACTTC

d_call: -
j_call: TRBJ2-3
clone_size: -
v_call: TRBV10-1
cdr3_aa: CASSGGLNTDTQYF
cdr3_nt: TGCGCCAGCAGTGGGGGACTCAACACAGATACGCAGTATTTT

d_call: TRBD2
j_call: TRBJ2-2
clone_size: -
v_call: TRBV30
cdr3_aa: CAWSGLAGEYTGELFF
cdr3_nt: TGTGCCTGGAGCGGACTAGCGGGAGAGTACACCGGGGAGCTGTTTTTT

d_call: -
j_call: TRBJ2-1
clone_size: -
v_call: TRBV6-4
cdr3_aa: CASSDAQEREQFF
cdr3_nt: TGTGCCAGCAGTGACGCTCAGGAGAGGGAGCAGTTCTTC

d_call: TRBD2
j_call: TRBJ2-3
clone_size: few
v_call: TRBV7-9
cdr3_aa: CASSSSGSTDTQYF
cdr3_nt: TGTGCCAGCAGCTCTAGCGGTAGCACAGATACGCAGTATTTT

d_call: TRBD2
j_call: TRBJ2-3
clone_size: many
v_call: TRBV28
cdr3_aa: CASSPGLAFDTQYF
cdr3_nt: TGTGCCAGCAGTCCGGGACTAGCATTTGATACGCAGTATTTT

d_call: -
j_call: TRBJ2-5
clone_size: -
v_call: TRBV4-3
cdr3_aa: CASSQDRRGWETQYF
cdr3_nt: TGCGCCAGCAGCCAAGATCGCCGGGGCTGGGAGACCCAGTACTTC

d_call: -
j_call: TRBJ2-1
clone_size: -
v_call: TRBV10-2
cdr3_aa: CASSVQATRFF
cdr3_nt: TGCGCCAGCAGTGTGCAGGCCACACGGTTCTTC

d_call: -
j_call: TRBJ1-5
clone_size: -
v_call: TRBV6-6
cdr3_aa: CASTWGEPSNQPQHF
cdr3_nt: TGTGCCAGCACTTGGGGGGAACCTAGCAATCAGCCCCAGCATTTT

d_call: TRBD2
j_call: TRBJ2-1
clone_size: -
v_call: TRBV10-2
cdr3_aa: CASGEASGSHEQFF
cdr3_nt: TGCGCCAGCGGCGAGGCTAGCGGGAGTCATGAGCAGTTCTTC

d_call: TRBD2
j_call: TRBJ2-3
clone_size: many
v_call: TRBV5-1
cdr3_aa: CASRVAGSTDTQYF
cdr3_nt: TGCGCCAGCAGAGTAGCGGGGAGCACAGATACGCAGTATTTT

d_call: TRBD1
j_call: TRBJ2-7
clone_size: -
v_call: TRBV5-1
cdr3_aa: CASSSGQVPYEQYF
cdr3_nt: TGCGCCAGCAGCTCGGGACAGGTCCCCTACGAGCAGTACTTC

d_call: TRBD1
j_call: TRBJ1-5
clone_size: -
v_call: TRBV2
cdr3_aa: CASRTGNDNQPQHF
cdr3_nt: TGTGCCAGCCGGACAGGGAACGACAATCAGCCCCAGCATTTT

d_call: TRBD2
j_call: TRBJ2-3
clone_size: -
v_call: TRBV6-1
cdr3_aa: CASRRTSPGGDTQYF
cdr3_nt: TGTGCCAGCAGACGGACTAGCCCTGGGGGGGATACGCAGTATTTT

d_call: -
j_call: TRBJ1-5
clone_size: -
v_call: TRBV19
cdr3_aa: CARSRDTLHLCNQPQHF
cdr3_nt: TGTGCCAGAAGCCGGGACACCCTCCATCTTTGCAATCAGCCCCAGCATTTT

d_call: -
j_call: TRBJ2-3
clone_size: -
v_call: TRBV6-5
cdr3_aa: CASSYSIYLPQYF
cdr3_nt: TGTGCCAGCAGTTACTCGATTTACCTCCCCCAGTATTTT

d_call: TRBD2
j_call: TRBJ2-1
clone_size: -
v_call: TRBV5-1
cdr3_aa: CASSLGSTSGSGGEQFF
cdr3_nt: TGCGCCAGCAGCTTGGGGTCGACTAGCGGGAGTGGTGGTGAGCAGTTCTTC

d_call: -
j_call: TRBJ1-2
clone_size: -
v_call: TRBV27
cdr3_aa: CASSLQQGYGYTF
cdr3_nt: TGTGCCAGCAGTTTACAACAGGGCTATGGCTACACCTTC

d_call: TRBD2
j_call: TRBJ2-5
clone_size: -
v_call: TRBV18
cdr3_aa: CASSSQVGTSEETQYF
cdr3_nt: TGTGCCAGCTCAAGCCAGGTGGGGACTAGCGAAGAGACCCAGTACTTC

d_call: -
j_call: TRBJ1-1
clone_size: few
v_call: TRBV25-1
cdr3_aa: CASSSRENTEAFF
cdr3_nt: TGTGCCAGCAGCTCCAGGGAGAACACTGAAGCTTTCTTT

d_call: -
j_call: TRBJ1-3
clone_size: many
v_call: TRBV9
cdr3_aa: CASSVDMGNTIYF
cdr3_nt: TGTGCCAGCAGCGTCGACATGGGAAACACCATATATTTT

d_call: TRBD1
j_call: TRBJ2-6
clone_size: -
v_call: TRBV10-3
cdr3_aa: CAITRQGMEAGANVLTF
cdr3_nt: TGTGCCATCACCAGACAGGGTATGGAGGCTGGGGCCAACGTCCTGACTTTC

d_call: TRBD1
j_call: TRBJ2-5
clone_size: -
v_call: TRBV7-6
cdr3_aa: CASSLALTGGEETQYF
cdr3_nt: TGTGCCAGCAGCTTAGCGCTAACAGGGGGCGAGGAGACCCAGTACTTC

d_call: -
j_call: TRBJ2-2
clone_size: -
v_call: TRBV18
cdr3_aa: CASPASGAAGTGELFF
cdr3_nt: TGTGCCAGCCCTGCGTCGGGGGCCGCGGGCACCGGGGAGCTGTTTTTT

d_call: TRBD2
j_call: TRBJ2-7
clone_size: -
v_call: TRBV27
cdr3_aa: CASSGTSGRAGSYEQYF
cdr3_nt: TGTGCCAGCTCCGGGACTAGCGGGAGGGCCGGTTCCTACGAGCAGTACTTC

d_call: -
j_call: TRBJ1-2
clone_size: -
v_call: TRBV5-4
cdr3_aa: CASNKQGVQGYTF
cdr3_nt: TGTGCCAGCAATAAACAGGGAGTGCAGGGCTACACCTTC